Following are 17 T cell receptor beta chains from one sample sequenced in a study of T cells in Graves' hyperthyroidism and ophthalmopathy (dated by TCRdb to about 2019). Libraries were prepared through multiplex PCR. TCRdb names Illumina HiSeq 2000 as the instrument used. Amplification of TCR beta CDR3 regions was carried out from RNA transcripts. The TCR CDR3 was subjected to a first round of RT-PCR using the HTBI primer set and the Qiagen OneStep RT-PCR kit. TCRdb reran the public reads through fastp at Q25 and MiXCR, keeping productive beta chains. Each entry is one CDR3 protein sequence, shown with its most common DNA and genes. The table for this sample lists roughly 740,000 distinct CDR3 sequences; about 17% of them were counted only once. Of the sample, around 8% is held by the ten largest clones. Sequenced sample: blood. These receptors were obtained from a man aged 18 to 29 with Graves' hyperthyroidism.

This clonotype was detected ten times or more. The chain joins TRBV6-1 to TRBJ2-1; 9 bases fit TRBD2. The CDR3 contains 15 residues. Germline V gene lookup returns CDR1 MNHNS and CDR2 SASEGT. Trimming took 1 base from V and 6 from J; bases not matched to a gene: 4. CDR3 nucleotide sequence: TGTGCCAGCAGTGAAGGGCTAGCGGGGACCAATGAGCAGTTCTTC. This translates into CASSEGLAGTNEQFF.

In its sample, this clonotype was seen many times. This chain connects TRBV12-3 or TRBV12-4 to TRBJ2-1, with D unresolved. The V end was cut by 7 bases, the J end by 9 bases, with 13 bases between. CDR3 size: 12 residues. In DNA, the CDR3 is TGTGCCAGCACCAAACTCGTGGGTGAGCAGTTCTTC. This translates into CASTKLVGEQFF.

The rearrangement joins TRBV11-1 to TRBJ2-6; a possible D gene is TRBD2 (6 bases). V lost 5 bases and J 4 bases, leaving 12 bases between the germline ends. Looked up from germline, CDR1 is SGHAT and CDR2 is FQDESV (reference sequence). The CDR3 is made up of 15 amino acids. The CDR3, as DNA: TGTGCCAGCAGCCCGGGGGTAGGAGGGGCCAACGTCCTGACTTTC. It specifies CASSPGVGGANVLTF.

The rearrangement joins TRBV28 to TRBJ2-7; 7 bases are a match to TRBD2. Looked up from germline, CDR1 is MDHEN and CDR2 is SYDVKM. V shed 1 base, J shed 6 bases, and the junction held 9 bases outside the gene matches. The CDR3 consists of 15 residues. CDR3 nucleotide sequence: TGTGCCAGCAGTTTATCCCCAGCAGGGAGGGGCGAGCAGTACTTC. Translation gives CASSLSPAGRGEQYF.

About this clonotype: A much bigger clone sits one base away, suggesting this may be a read error. This chain uses TRBV12-3 or TRBV12-4 with TRBJ2-4; D could derive from TRBD1 or TRBD2 (5 bases each). The CDR3 is 16 amino acids. The CDR3 DNA is TGTGCCGGCAGTTTTGGGACCGTAGCGGCCAAAAACATTCAGTACTTC. Its translation is CAGSFGTVAAKNIQYF.

This clonotype appeared many times. This chain joins TRBV30 and TRBJ2-7; D may be TRBD1 (6 bases). The CDR3 length is 13 residues. Trimming took 0 bases from V and 2 from J, leaving 8 bases between them. CDR1 GTSNPN and CDR2 SVGIG come from the germline V gene (reference sequence). In DNA form, the CDR3 reads TGTGCCTGGAGTGTACAGGGTGCCTACGAGCAGTACTTC. Translating gives CAWSVQGAYEQYF.

Remarks on this clonotype: This may arise from a read error, as a much more abundant clone is one base away. This CDR3 is missing its conserved last phenylalanine or tryptophan, likely due to a read error. This chain uses TRBV6-5 with TRBJ2-5; D gene uncertain. V lost 2 bases and J lost 6, with 19 bases in between. This CDR3 is built from 16 residues. Germline CDR1 reads MNHEY; CDR2 reads SVGAGI. The CDR3 protein is CASSYGSGNPRQTQYL. CDR3 DNA: TGTGCCAGCAGTTACGGGTCGGGCAACCCACGGCAGACCCAGTACCTC.

This clonotype was seen many times. This chain uses TRBV3-1 with TRBJ1-4, with 8 bases fitting TRBD1. Germline V CDR1 and CDR2: LGHDT, YNNKEL (reference sequence). The trim removed 4 bases at V and 5 bases at J, leaving 6 bases unmatched. This CDR3 region has 15 residues. The CDR3 nucleotides are TGTGCCAGCAGCCCAGCAACAGGGGGGAATGAAAAACTGTTTTTT. As protein: CASSPATGGNEKLFF.

The sample holds many counts of this clonotype. The rearrangement links TRBV27 to TRBJ1-6; 10 bases align to TRBD1. Germline lookup yields CDR1 MNHEY and CDR2 SMNVEV (reference sequence). CDR3 length: 15 residues. Unmatched junction bases numbered 8, after V lost 5 bases and J lost 10 bases. The CDR3 DNA sequence: TGTGCCAGCAGTCCCTGGGACAGGGGATCGTCACCCCTCCACTTT. Translated, it gives CASSPWDRGSSPLHF.

The chain employs TRBV15 and TRBJ2-3, with 8 bases matching TRBD2. This CDR3 is built from 18 residues. V dropped 0 bases and J dropped 2; count of bases not matched to a gene: 10. Germline values: CDR1 LNHNV, CDR2 YYDKDF (reference sequence). Here the CDR3 DNA reads TGTGCCACCAGCAGAGATGGCGCCGTAGCGGGACCCACAGATACGCAGTATTTT. Protein sequence: CATSRDGAVAGPTDTQYF.

This clonotype has a count of ten or more. The rearrangement uses TRBV4-3 and TRBJ1-5; possible D gene TRBD1, 6 bases. Trimming shortened V by 4 bases and J by 7 bases, and 11 bases separated the two germline ends. The CDR3 has 13 amino acids. Per germline, CDR1 LGHNA and CDR2 YSLEER. The CDR3 DNA reads as TGCGCCAGCAGCCTGGACAGAAGGCAGCCCCAGCATTTT. It encodes CASSLDRRQPQHF.

The chain has TRBV20-1 and TRBJ2-1; 8 positions match TRBD1. Per the germline V gene, CDR1 is DFQATT and CDR2 is SNEGSKA (reference sequence). The CDR3 has 13 residues. The chain's CDR3 is CSVRQGAQNEQFF. The CDR3 bases are TGCAGCGTTAGGCAGGGGGCGCAGAATGAGCAGTTCTTC.

This clonotype was seen only a few times. The chain employs TRBV6-1 and TRBJ2-3, with D perhaps matching TRBD1 or TRBD2 (6 bases each). Per the germline V gene, CDR1 is MNHNS and CDR2 is SASEGT. This CDR3 is 17 amino acids long. V shed 7 bases and J shed 1 base, with 21 bases lying between them. CDR3 residues: CASNGDLGAPRTDTQYF. The CDR3 bases are TGTGCCAGCAATGGGGACTTGGGGGCGCCACGCACAGATACGCAGTATTTT.

The table lists this clonotype with a few counts. The chain has TRBV28 and TRBJ2-5; 8 bases align to TRBD1. V was pared by 2 bases and J by 2 bases, with 10 bases of the junction left unmatched. CDR1 and CDR2 (germline): MDHEN, SYDVKM. The CDR3 sequence is 17 residues long. Here the CDR3 DNA reads TGTGCCAGCAGTTTACCCCAGACTTGGACAGGGCAAGAGACCCAGTACTTC. Protein sequence: CASSLPQTWTGQETQYF. The complete variable domain, with remaining parts taken from reference TRBV28 and TRBJ2-5, reads DVKVTQSSRYLVKRTGEKVFLECVQDMDHENMFWYRQDPGLGLRLIYFSYDVKMKEKGDIPEGYSVSREKKERFSLILESASTNQTSMYLCASSLPQTWTGQETQYFGPGTRLLVL.

This clonotype came up many times. CDR3 loop: CAISESQGVVYEQYF. CDR3 DNA sequence: TGTGCCATCAGTGAGTCCCAGGGGGTCGTCTACGAGCAGTACTTC. The chain couples TRBV10-3 to TRBJ2-7; 7 bases are a match to TRBD1. The CDR3 loop spans 15 amino acids. V trimming: 0 bases; J trimming: 3 bases; junction bases outside the gene matches: 5. The germline V gene encodes CDR1 ENHRY and CDR2 SYGVKD.

The gene calls are TRBV6-5 and TRBJ2-5, with 11 nucleotides matching TRBD2. With V trimmed by 5 bases and J by 4 bases, 6 bases remained unmatched. Germline V CDR1 and CDR2: MNHEY, SVGAGI. This CDR3 is 15 amino acids long. CDR3 loop: CASSVSGRAIETQYF. DNA for the CDR3: TGTGCCAGCAGTGTTAGCGGGAGGGCCATAGAGACCCAGTACTTC.

The chain is built from TRBV7-9 and TRBJ2-1; the D is unclear. CDR3 length: 14 residues. V shed 5 bases and J shed 7 bases, with 15 bases lying between them. CDR1 SEHNR and CDR2 FQNEAQ come from the germline V gene (reference sequence). The CDR3 DNA reads as TGTGCCAGCAGCATAACCCCCCTGAGGAATGAGCAGTTCTTC. Its protein product is CASSITPLRNEQFF.